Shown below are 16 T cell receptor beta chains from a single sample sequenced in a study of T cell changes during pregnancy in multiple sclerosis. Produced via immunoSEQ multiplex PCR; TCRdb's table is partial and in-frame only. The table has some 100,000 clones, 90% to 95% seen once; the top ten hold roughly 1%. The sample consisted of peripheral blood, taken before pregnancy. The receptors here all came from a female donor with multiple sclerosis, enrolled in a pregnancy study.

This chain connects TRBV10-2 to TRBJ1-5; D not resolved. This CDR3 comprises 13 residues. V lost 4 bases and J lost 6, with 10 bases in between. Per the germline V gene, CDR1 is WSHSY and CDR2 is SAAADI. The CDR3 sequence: CASSALGGQPQHF. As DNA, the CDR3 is TGCGCCAGCAGTGCCCTAGGCGGTCAGCCCCAGCATTTT.

The CDR3 coding sequence is TGCGCCAGCAGCCGAAGACAGGGTGGTAGTAGTGGCTACACCTTC. Protein: CASSRRQGGSSGYTF. The genes are TRBV5-1 and TRBJ1-2, with 7 bases identical to TRBD1. The trim removed 4 bases at V and 7 bases at J, leaving 13 bases unmatched. CDR1 is SGHRS, CDR2 YFSETQ, per germline. CDR3 length: 15 residues.

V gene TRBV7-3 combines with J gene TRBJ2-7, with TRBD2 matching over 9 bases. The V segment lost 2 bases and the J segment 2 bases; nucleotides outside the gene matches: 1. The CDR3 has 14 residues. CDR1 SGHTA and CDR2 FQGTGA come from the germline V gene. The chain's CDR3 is CASSLAGGAYEQYF. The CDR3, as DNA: TGTGCCAGCAGCTTAGCGGGAGGGGCCTACGAGCAGTACTTC.

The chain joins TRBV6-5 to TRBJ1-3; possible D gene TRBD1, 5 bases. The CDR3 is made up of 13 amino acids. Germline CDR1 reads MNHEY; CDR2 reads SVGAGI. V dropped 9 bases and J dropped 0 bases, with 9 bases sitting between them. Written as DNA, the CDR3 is TGTGCCAGTTGTGGGGCCTCTGGAAACACCATATATTTT. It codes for CASCGASGNTIYF.

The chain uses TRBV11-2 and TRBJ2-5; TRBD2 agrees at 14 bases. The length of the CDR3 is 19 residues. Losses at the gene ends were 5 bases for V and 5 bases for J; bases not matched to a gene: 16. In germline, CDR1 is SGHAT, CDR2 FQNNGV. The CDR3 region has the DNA TGTGCCAGCAGCCCGGGAGGACTAGCGGGAGGCACCTTCCGCGAGACCCAGTACTTC. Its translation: CASSPGGLAGGTFRETQYF.

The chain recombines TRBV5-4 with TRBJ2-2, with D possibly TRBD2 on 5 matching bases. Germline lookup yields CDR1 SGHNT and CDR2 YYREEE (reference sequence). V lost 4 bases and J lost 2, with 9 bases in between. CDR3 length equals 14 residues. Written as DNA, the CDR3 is TGTGCCAGCAGCCGGGAAAGAAACACCGGGGAGCTGTTTTTT. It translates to CASSRERNTGELFF.

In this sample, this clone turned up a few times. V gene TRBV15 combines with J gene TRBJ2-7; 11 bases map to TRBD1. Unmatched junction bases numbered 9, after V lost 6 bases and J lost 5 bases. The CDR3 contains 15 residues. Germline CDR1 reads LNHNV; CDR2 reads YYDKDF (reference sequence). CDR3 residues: CATSIRTGGLDEQYF. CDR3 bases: TGTGCCACCAGTATCAGGACAGGGGGCCTAGACGAGCAGTACTTC.

Here the CDR3 DNA reads TGTGCCAGTACTCACTTAGCCGGGACAGGGGATGAAAAACTGTTTTTT. It codes for CASTHLAGTGDEKLFF. This chain links TRBV19 with TRBJ1-4; TRBD1 matches 10 bases. Germline CDR1 reads LNHDA; CDR2 reads SQIVND (reference sequence). The trim removed 7 bases at V and 6 bases at J, leaving 11 bases unmatched. This CDR3 contains 16 residues.

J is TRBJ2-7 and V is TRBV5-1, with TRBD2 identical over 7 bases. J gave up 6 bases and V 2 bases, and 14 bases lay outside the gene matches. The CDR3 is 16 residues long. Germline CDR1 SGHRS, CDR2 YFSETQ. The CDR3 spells CASSFIAGTPIGEQYF. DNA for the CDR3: TGCGCCAGCAGCTTCATAGCGGGTACCCCCATAGGCGAGCAGTACTTC.

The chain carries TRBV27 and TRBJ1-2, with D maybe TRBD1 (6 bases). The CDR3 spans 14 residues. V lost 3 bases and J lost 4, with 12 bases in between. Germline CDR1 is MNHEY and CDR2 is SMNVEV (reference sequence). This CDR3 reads CASSFRDTTYGYTF. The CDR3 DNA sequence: TGTGCCAGCAGTTTTCGGGACACAACCTATGGCTACACCTTC.

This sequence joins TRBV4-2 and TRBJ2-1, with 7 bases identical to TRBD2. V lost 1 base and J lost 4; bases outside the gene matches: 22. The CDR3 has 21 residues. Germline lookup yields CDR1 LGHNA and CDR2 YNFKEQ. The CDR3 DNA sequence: TGTGCCAGCAGCCAAGCGACGGGACTACCTGTTAGGTACCTTCCTTACAATGAGCAGTTCTTC. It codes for CASSQATGLPVRYLPYNEQFF.

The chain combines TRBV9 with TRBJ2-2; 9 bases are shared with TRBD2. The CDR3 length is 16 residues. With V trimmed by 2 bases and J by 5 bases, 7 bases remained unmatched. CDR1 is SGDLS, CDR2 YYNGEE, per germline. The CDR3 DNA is TGTGCCAGCAGCGTGTCGACTAGCGGTATTACCGGGGAGCTGTTTTTT. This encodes CASSVSTSGITGELFF.

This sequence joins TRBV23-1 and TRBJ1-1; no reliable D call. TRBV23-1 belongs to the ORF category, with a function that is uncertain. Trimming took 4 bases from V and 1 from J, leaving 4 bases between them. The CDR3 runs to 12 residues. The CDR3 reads CASSPRNTEAFF. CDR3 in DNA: TGCGCCAGCAGTCCTCGGAACACTGAAGCTTTCTTT.

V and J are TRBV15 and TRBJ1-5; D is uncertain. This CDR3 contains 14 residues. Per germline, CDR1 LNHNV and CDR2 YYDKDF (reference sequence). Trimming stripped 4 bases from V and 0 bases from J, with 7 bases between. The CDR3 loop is CATSTGYSNQPQHF. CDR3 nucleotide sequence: TGTGCCACCAGCACGGGGTATAGCAATCAGCCCCAGCATTTT.

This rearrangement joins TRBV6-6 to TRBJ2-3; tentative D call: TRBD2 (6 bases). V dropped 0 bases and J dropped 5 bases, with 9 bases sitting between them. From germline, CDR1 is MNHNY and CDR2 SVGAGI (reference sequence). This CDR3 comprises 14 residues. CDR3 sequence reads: CASSYSGEEDTQYF. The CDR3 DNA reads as TGTGCCAGCAGTTACTCTGGGGAGGAAGATACGCAGTATTTT.

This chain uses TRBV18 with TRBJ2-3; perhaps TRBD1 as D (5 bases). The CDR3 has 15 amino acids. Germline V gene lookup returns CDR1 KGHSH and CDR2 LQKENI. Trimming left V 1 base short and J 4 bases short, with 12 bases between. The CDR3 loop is CASSPRGRTADTQYF. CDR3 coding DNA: TGTGCCAGCTCACCACGGGGCAGGACGGCAGATACGCAGTATTTT.